This T cell receptor beta chain was sequenced for a study of neurological immune-mediated disorders. This clonotype was recorded many times. From the 5' RACE reads, TCRdb called clonotypes with MiXCR, one entry per CDR3 protein. This sample has roughly 24,000 distinct CDR3 sequences, with around an eighth found just once. Trimming took 1 base from V and 2 from J, leaving 15 bases between them. CDR1 and CDR2 (germline): SGDLS, YYNGEE. The length of the CDR3 is 17 residues. The chain couples TRBV9 to TRBJ2-2; no clear D. The TCR comes from a woman aged 60-75 years with HTLV-1-associated myelopathy (HAM/TSP). The source material was PBMCs. The chain's CDR3 is CASSVSGGISNTGELFF. CDR3 DNA sequence: TGTGCCAGCAGCGTAAGTGGTGGGATAAGTAACACCGGGGAGCTGTTTTTT.